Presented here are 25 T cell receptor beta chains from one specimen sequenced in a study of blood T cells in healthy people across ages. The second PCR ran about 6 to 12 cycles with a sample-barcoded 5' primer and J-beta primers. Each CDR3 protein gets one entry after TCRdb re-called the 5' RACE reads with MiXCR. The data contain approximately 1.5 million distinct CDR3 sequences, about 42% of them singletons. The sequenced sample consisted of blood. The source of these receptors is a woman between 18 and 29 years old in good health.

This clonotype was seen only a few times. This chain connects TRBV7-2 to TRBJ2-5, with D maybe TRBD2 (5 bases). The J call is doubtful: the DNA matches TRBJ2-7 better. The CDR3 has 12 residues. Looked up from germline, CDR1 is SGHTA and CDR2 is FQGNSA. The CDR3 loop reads CASSLGGLEQYF. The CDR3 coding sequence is TGTGCCAGCAGCTTAGGAGGGCTCGAGCAGTACTTC.

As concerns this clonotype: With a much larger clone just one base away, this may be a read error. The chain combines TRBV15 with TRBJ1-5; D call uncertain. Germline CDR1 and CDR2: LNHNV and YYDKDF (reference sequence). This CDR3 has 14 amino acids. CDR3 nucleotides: TGTGCCGCCAGCAGAGAACCCACACGGCAGCCCCAGCATTTT. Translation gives CAASREPTRQPQHF.

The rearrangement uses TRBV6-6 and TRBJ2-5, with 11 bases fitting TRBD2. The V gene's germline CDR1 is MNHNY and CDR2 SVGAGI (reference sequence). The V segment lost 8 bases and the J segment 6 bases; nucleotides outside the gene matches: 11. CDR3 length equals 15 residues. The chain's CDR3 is CASRPLAGGEKTQYF. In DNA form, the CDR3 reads TGTGCCAGCCGACCGCTAGCGGGGGGCGAGAAGACCCAGTACTTC.

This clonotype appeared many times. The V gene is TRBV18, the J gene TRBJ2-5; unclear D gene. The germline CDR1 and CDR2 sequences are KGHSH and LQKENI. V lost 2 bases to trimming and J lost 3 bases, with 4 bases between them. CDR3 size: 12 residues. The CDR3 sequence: CASSPNEETQYF. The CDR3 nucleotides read TGTGCCAGCTCACCAAATGAAGAGACCCAGTACTTC. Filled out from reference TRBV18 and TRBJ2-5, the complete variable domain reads NAGVMQNPRHLVRRRGQEARLRCSPMKGHSHVYWYRQLPEEGLKFMVYLQKENIIDESGMPKERFSAEFPKEGPSILRIQQVVRGDSAAYFCASSPNEETQYFGPGTRLLVL.

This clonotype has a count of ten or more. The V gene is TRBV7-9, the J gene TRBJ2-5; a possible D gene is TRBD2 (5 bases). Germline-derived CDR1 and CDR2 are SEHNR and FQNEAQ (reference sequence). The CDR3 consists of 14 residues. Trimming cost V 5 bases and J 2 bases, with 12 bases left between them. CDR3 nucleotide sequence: TGTGCCAGCAGCCCGATTAGCGAACAAGAGACCCAGTACTTC. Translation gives CASSPISEQETQYF.

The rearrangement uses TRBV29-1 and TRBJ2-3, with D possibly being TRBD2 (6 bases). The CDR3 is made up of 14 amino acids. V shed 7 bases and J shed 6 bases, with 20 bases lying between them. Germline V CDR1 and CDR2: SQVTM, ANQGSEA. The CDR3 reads CSGHGTPAGDTQYF. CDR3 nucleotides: TGCAGCGGACACGGGACCCCCGCGGGGGATACGCAGTATTTT.

The CDR3 nucleotides read TGTGCCAGCAGCCCAATCCCGGGACAGGGGCATAGCTCCTACAATGAGCAGTTCTTC. This gives the protein CASSPIPGQGHSSYNEQFF. The chain couples TRBV7-9 to TRBJ2-1; 10 bases match TRBD1. In germline, CDR1 is SEHNR, CDR2 FQNEAQ (reference sequence). This CDR3 is 19 amino acids long. V shed 5 bases, J shed 0 bases, and the junction held 13 bases outside the gene matches.

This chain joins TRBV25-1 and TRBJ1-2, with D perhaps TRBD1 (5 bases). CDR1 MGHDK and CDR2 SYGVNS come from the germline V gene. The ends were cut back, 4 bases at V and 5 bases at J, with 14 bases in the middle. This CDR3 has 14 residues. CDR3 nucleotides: TGTGCCAGCAGTGGGGCGGGGGGAAAGTATGGCTACACCTTC. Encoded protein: CASSGAGGKYGYTF.

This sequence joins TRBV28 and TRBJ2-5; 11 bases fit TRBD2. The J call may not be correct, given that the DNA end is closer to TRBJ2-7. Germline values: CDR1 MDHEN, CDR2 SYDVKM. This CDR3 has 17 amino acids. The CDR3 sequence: CASSAPRLAGFFHEQYF. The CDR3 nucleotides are TGTGCCAGCAGTGCCCCTAGACTAGCGGGATTTTTCCACGAGCAGTACTTC.

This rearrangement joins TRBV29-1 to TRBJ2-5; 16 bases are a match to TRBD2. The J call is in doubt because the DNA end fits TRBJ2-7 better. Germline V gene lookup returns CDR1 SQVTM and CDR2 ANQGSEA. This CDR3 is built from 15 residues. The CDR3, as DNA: TGCAGCGTAGGCGGGACTAGCGGGAGGGCCTACGAGCAGTACTTC. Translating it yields CSVGGTSGRAYEQYF.

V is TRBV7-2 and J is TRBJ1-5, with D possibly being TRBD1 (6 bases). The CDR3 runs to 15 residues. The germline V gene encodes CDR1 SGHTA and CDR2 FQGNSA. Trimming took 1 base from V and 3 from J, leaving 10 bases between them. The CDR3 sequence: CASSLGGPYNQPQHF. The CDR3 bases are TGTGCCAGCAGCTTAGGGGGGCCTTACAATCAGCCCCAGCATTTT.

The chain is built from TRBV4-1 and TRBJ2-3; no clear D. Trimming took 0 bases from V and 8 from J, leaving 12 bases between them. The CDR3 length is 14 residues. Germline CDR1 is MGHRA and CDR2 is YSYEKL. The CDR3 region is CASSQDSSVVTQYF. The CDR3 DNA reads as TGCGCCAGCAGCCAAGATAGTAGTGTGGTTACGCAGTATTTT.

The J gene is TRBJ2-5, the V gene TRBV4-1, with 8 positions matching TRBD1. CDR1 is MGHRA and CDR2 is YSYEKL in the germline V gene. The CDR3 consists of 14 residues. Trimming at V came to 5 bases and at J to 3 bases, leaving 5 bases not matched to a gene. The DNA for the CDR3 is TGCGCCAGCAGCGCCGACAGGGGCGAAGAGACCCAGTACTTC. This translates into CASSADRGEETQYF.

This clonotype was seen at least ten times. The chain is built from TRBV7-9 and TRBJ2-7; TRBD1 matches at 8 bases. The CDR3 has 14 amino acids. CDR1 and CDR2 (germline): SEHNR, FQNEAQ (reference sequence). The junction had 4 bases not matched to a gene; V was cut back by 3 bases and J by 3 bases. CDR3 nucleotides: TGTGCCAGCAGCTTGGGGGACAGGTACTACGAGCAGTACTTC. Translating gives CASSLGDRYYEQYF.

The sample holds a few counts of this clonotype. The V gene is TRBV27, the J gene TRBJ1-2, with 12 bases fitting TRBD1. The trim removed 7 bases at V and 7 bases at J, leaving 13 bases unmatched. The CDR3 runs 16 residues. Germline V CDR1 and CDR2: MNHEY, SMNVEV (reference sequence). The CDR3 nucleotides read TGTGCCAGCAACAGGGGACAGGGGGCCCTGAGCGGTGGCTACACCTTC. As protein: CASNRGQGALSGGYTF.

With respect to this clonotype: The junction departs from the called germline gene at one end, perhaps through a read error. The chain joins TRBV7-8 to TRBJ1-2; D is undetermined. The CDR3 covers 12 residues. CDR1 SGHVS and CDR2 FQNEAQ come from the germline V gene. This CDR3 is CASSLDLGGYAF. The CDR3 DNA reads TGTGCCAGCAGCTTAGATCTGGGAGGCTACGCCTTC.

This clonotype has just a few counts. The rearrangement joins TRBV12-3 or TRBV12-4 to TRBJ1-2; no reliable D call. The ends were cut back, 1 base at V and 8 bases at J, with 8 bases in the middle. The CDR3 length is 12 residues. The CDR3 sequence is CASSLGSFGYTF. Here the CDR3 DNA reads TGTGCCAGCAGTTTAGGTTCGTTCGGCTACACCTTC.

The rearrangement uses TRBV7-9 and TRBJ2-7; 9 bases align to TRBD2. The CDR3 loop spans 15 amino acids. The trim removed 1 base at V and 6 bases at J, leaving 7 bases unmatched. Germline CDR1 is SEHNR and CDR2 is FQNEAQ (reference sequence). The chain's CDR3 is CASSLGPSGIFEQYF. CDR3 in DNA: TGTGCCAGCAGCTTAGGTCCTAGCGGGATTTTCGAGCAGTACTTC. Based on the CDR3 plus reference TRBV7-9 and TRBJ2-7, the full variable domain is DTGVSQNPRHKITKRGQNVTFRCDPISEHNRLYWYRQTLGQGPEFLTYFQNEAQLEKSRLLSDRFSAERPKGSFSTLEIQRTEQGDSAMYLCASSLGPSGIFEQYFGPGTRLTVT.

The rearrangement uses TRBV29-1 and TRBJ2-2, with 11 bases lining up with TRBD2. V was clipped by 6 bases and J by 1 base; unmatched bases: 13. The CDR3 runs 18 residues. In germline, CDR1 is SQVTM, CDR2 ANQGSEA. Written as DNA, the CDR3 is TGCAGCGTCTTGCGTCCGGGACTAGCGGTGGAGAACACCGGGGAGCTGTTTTTT. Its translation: CSVLRPGLAVENTGELFF.

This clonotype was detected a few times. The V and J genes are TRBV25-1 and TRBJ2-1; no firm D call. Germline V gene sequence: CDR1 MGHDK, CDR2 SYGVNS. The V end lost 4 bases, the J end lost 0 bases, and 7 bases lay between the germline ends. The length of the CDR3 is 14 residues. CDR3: CASSGGYSYNEQFF. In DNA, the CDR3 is TGTGCCAGCAGTGGGGGATACTCCTACAATGAGCAGTTCTTC.

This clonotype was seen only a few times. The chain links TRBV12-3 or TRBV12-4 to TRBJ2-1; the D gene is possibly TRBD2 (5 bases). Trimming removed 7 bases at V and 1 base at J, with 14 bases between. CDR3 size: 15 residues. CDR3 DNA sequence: TGTGCCAGCACCCCTACTCGGAGGTCCTACAATGAGCAGTTCTTC. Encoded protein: CASTPTRRSYNEQFF.

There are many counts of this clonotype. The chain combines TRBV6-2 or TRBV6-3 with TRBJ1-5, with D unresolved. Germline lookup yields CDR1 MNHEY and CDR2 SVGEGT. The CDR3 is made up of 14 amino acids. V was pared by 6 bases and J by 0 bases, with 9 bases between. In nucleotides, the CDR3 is TGTGCCAGCAGCCGGGGTTATAGCAATCAGCCCCAGCATTTT. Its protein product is CASSRGYSNQPQHF.

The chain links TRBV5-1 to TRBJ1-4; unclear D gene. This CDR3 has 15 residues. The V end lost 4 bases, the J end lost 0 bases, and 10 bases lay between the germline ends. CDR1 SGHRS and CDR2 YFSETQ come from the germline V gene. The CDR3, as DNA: TGCGCCAGCAGCCGGTCGACGGCAACTAATGAAAAACTGTTTTTT. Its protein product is CASSRSTATNEKLFF.

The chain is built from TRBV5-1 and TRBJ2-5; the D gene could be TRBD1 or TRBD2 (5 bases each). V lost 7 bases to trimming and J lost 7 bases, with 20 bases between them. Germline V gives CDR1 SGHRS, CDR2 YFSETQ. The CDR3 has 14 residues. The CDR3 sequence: CASGDGDRKGTQYF. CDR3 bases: TGCGCCAGCGGTGATGGGGACCGAAAGGGGACCCAGTACTTC. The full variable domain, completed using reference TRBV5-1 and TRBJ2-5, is KAGVTQTPRYLIKTRGQQVTLSCSPISGHRSVSWYQQTPGQGLQFLFEYFSETQRNKGNFPGRFSGRQFSNSRSEMNVSTLELGDSALYLCASGDGDRKGTQYFGPGTRLLVL.

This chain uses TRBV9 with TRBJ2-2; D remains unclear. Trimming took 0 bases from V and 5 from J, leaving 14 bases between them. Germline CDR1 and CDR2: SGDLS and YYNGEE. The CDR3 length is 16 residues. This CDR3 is CASSVATDPRTGELFF. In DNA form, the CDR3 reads TGTGCCAGCAGCGTAGCTACGGACCCGAGGACCGGGGAGCTGTTTTTT.